One and the same sample provided the 18 T cell receptor beta chains below, sequenced in a study of blood T cell repertoires in COVID-19. The method was immunoSEQ multiplex PCR; TCRdb's version includes in-frame clones alone and lacks a portion of them. Among about 280,000 clones, around 87% were seen once, and the ten largest hold 2.1%. The sample comprised peripheral blood. Receptor source: a woman aged 25 to 39 who had recovered from COVID-19.

J is TRBJ1-3 and V is TRBV5-4; D not resolved. The CDR3 has 12 residues. Looked up from germline, CDR1 is SGHNT and CDR2 is YYREEE (reference sequence). Between the trimmed V and J ends, which lost 2 bases and 7 bases, there was a span of 7 bases. The CDR3 nucleotides read TGTGCCAGCAGCTTTGAGAGGAACACCATATATTTT. Protein product: CASSFERNTIYF.

The chain is built from TRBV7-8 and TRBJ2-1; 9 bases agree with TRBD1. Germline V gene sequence: CDR1 SGHVS, CDR2 FQNEAQ. The CDR3 has 17 amino acids. The J segment lost 5 bases and the V segment lost 5 bases, leaving 13 bases of the junction unmatched. The CDR3 is CASSRGTGSLLDNEQFF. CDR3 bases: TGTGCCAGCAGCCGAGGGACAGGGAGTTTACTCGACAATGAGCAGTTCTTC.

The rearrangement joins TRBV7-2 to TRBJ1-3, with D possibly being TRBD1 (6 bases). There are 12 residues in the CDR3. Trimming stripped 2 bases from V and 7 bases from J, with 6 bases between. Per the germline V gene, CDR1 is SGHTA and CDR2 is FQGNSA. The CDR3 here is CASSLRGNTIYF. The CDR3 coding sequence is TGTGCCAGCAGCTTAAGGGGGAACACCATATATTTT.

This clone is a singleton in its sample. This chain links TRBV19 with TRBJ2-1; the match to TRBD2 covers 9 bases. Germline-derived CDR1 and CDR2 are LNHDA and SQIVND (reference sequence). Losses at the gene ends were 3 bases for V and 6 bases for J; bases not matched to a gene: 6. CDR3 length: 15 residues. The CDR3 is CASSITAGGPNEQFF. As DNA, the CDR3 is TGTGCCAGTAGTATCACGGCGGGGGGGCCCAATGAGCAGTTCTTC. Together with reference TRBV19 and TRBJ2-1, the CDR3 gives the full variable domain: DGGITQSPKYLFRKEGQNVTLSCEQNLNHDAMYWYRQDPGQGLRLIYYSQIVNDFQKGDIAEGYSVSREKKESFPLTVTSAQKNPTAFYLCASSITAGGPNEQFFGPGTRLTVL.

The chain couples TRBV6-1 to TRBJ2-2, with a possible D match to TRBD1 (5 bases). This CDR3 is 14 amino acids long. Germline CDR1 MNHNS, CDR2 SASEGT. Trimming took off 6 bases at V and 0 bases at J, with 8 bases between the two ends. CDR3 region: CASRLDTNTGELFF. The DNA of the CDR3 is TGTGCCAGCAGATTGGACACGAACACCGGGGAGCTGTTTTTT.

The V call is TRBV7-2, the J call TRBJ1-3; 7 nucleotides line up with TRBD1. V was pared by 3 bases and J by 2 bases, with 4 bases of the junction left unmatched. The germline V gene has CDR1 SGHTA and CDR2 FQGNSA. This CDR3 is built from 15 residues. DNA for the CDR3: TGTGCCAGCAGCTTTGGGACAGACCCTGGAAACACCATATATTTT. It encodes CASSFGTDPGNTIYF.

J is TRBJ2-7 and V is TRBV4-2, with 7 bases identical to TRBD1. The ends lost 1 base at V and 2 bases at J; junction bases unmatched: 5. This CDR3 region has 15 residues. CDR1 LGHNA and CDR2 YNFKEQ come from the germline V gene. The CDR3 DNA reads TGTGCCAGCAGCCAAGGTTCAGGGGGACCCTACGAGCAGTACTTC. Encoded protein: CASSQGSGGPYEQYF.

This clone has just one count. V gene TRBV19 combines with J gene TRBJ2-7, with 7 bases fitting TRBD1. Germline assignment: CDR1 LNHDA and CDR2 SQIVND (reference sequence). The CDR3 covers 14 residues. J was trimmed by 0 bases and V by 4 bases; bases with no gene match: 3. The CDR3 nucleotides read TGTGCCAGTAGTACCGACAGGGACTCCTACGAGCAGTACTTC. Its translation: CASSTDRDSYEQYF.

The chain has TRBV2 and TRBJ2-5, with D possibly being TRBD2 (5 bases). V was trimmed by 4 bases and J by 7 bases, leaving 22 bases between them. Germline lookup yields CDR1 SNHLY and CDR2 FYNNEI. The CDR3 is 16 residues long. Here the CDR3 DNA reads TGTGCCAGCAGTGGACCCCTAGCCGGGGTCACCGGGACCCAGTACTTC. Its translation: CASSGPLAGVTGTQYF.

The J gene is TRBJ2-2, the V gene TRBV13; tentative D call: TRBD2 (6 bases). CDR3 length: 13 amino acids. CDR1 and CDR2 from the germline V gene are PRHDT and FYEKMQ (reference sequence). Trimming removed 5 bases from V and 7 bases from J, with 11 bases in between. The CDR3 region has the DNA TGTGCCAGCAGCCAATTCGGGGGCGGGGAGCTGTTTTTT. The encoded protein is CASSQFGGGELFF. The entire variable domain, with the rest obtained from reference TRBV13 and TRBJ2-2, is as follows: AAGVIQSPRHLIKEKRETATLKCYPIPRHDTVYWYQQGPGQDPQFLISFYEKMQSDKGSIPDRFSAQQFSDYHSELNMSSLELGDSALYFCASSQFGGGELFFGEGSRLTVL.

This chain links TRBV6-4 with TRBJ2-5; 12 bases map to TRBD2. The CDR3 totals 15 residues. Trimming at V came to 6 bases and at J to 5 bases, leaving 7 bases not matched to a gene. CDR1 and CDR2 from the germline V gene are MRHNA and SNTAGT. The CDR3 coding sequence is TGTGCCAGCAGCGCTAGCGGGGGGGCTGTTGAGACCCAGTACTTC. This codes for CASSASGGAVETQYF.

The chain joins TRBV6-6 to TRBJ1-1, with 9 bases aligning to TRBD1. V shed 5 bases, J shed 4 bases, and the junction held 11 bases outside the gene matches. The CDR3 extends over 16 amino acids. CDR1 and CDR2 (germline): MNHNY, SVGAGI (reference sequence). CDR3 in DNA: TGTGCCAGCAGTCCAAAGGACAGGGGAGGGGCCACTGAAGCTTTCTTT. Translation: CASSPKDRGGATEAFF.

This clone has more than one count but fewer than ten. This chain uses TRBV18 with TRBJ2-7; the match to TRBD1 covers 10 bases. After removal of 6 bases from V and 4 bases from J, the junction contained 6 bases not matched to a gene. From germline, CDR1 is KGHSH and CDR2 LQKENI. CDR3 length: 14 amino acids. CDR3 in DNA: TGTGCCAGCTCGGGTGGGACAGGGGTGTACGAGCAGTACTTC. This translates into CASSGGTGVYEQYF.

This chain uses TRBV2 with TRBJ1-4; the D gene is possibly TRBD1 (5 bases). Germline V lookup: CDR1 SNHLY, CDR2 FYNNEI. V lost 6 bases and J 8 bases, leaving 13 bases between the germline ends. This CDR3 has 13 amino acids. In nucleotides, the CDR3 is TGTGCCAGCAGCGCAGAAAAGGGGGAAAAACTGTTTTTT. It is translated as CASSAEKGEKLFF.

V and J are TRBV18 and TRBJ1-1, with D possibly TRBD1 on 5 matching bases. In germline, CDR1 is KGHSH, CDR2 LQKENI. This CDR3 is 13 amino acids long. Deletions cut 0 bases from V and 6 bases from J, with 8 bases between. As DNA, the CDR3 is TGTGCCAGCTCACCACCGGCGGGGGCTGAAGCTTTCTTT. As protein: CASSPPAGAEAFF.

V and J are TRBV7-6 and TRBJ2-1; TRBD1 might be the D (6 bases). The CDR3 consists of 17 residues. The germline CDR1 and CDR2 sequences are SGHVS and FNYEAQ. The germline V and J ends were trimmed by 6 bases and 4 bases, with 22 bases remaining between them. The CDR3 here is CASRSERPTGGYNEQFF. The CDR3 DNA sequence: TGTGCCAGCAGATCCGAACGACCGACAGGCGGGTACAATGAGCAGTTCTTC.

The gene calls are TRBV9 and TRBJ2-1; no definite D call. The CDR3 contains 14 residues. CDR1 is SGDLS and CDR2 is YYNGEE in the germline V gene. The V gene lost 0 bases and the J gene lost 9 bases, with 13 bases spanning the gap. The CDR3 DNA reads as TGTGCCAGCAGCGTAGGGGCGAGCAGTTTTGAGCAGTTCTTC. Translation gives CASSVGASSFEQFF. The variable domain in full, completed from reference TRBV9 and TRBJ2-1, reads DSGVTQTPKHLITATGQRVTLRCSPRSGDLSVYWYQQSLDQGLQFLIQYYNGEERAKGNILERFSAQQFPDLHSELNLSSLELGDSALYFCASSVGASSFEQFFGPGTRLTVL.

The genes are TRBV4-1 and TRBJ2-5; 10 bases line up with TRBD2. Germline lookup yields CDR1 MGHRA and CDR2 YSYEKL. The trim removed 0 bases at V and 5 bases at J, leaving 0 bases unmatched. CDR3 size: 14 residues. The DNA for the CDR3 is TGCGCCAGCAGCCAAGATAGCGGGGGGGAGACCCAGTACTTC. Translation gives CASSQDSGGETQYF.